This paragraph reports one TCR beta chain. Its antigen specificity is not known. No base quality information exists; no much larger clone differs at one position. The source of the sample is a study of blood T cells in healthy people across ages (dated by TCRdb to between 2014 and 2017). Looking at the study overall: Template switching captured roughly one uniquely barcoded TCR beta cDNA molecule per two T cells in model experiments. To avoid experimental bias, donors of different ages were randomly spread across the sequencing lanes. The study analyzed two additional independent replicas of 1 million unique cDNA reads from the same blood draw for two donors, one aged 18 to 30 and one aged 80 or older. The study measured age-related changes in TCR beta repertoire diversity using deep sequencing normalized with unique cDNA molecular identifiers. Donors were grouped into four age groups: young (average 16 years), middle-aged (roughly 37), aged (around 66) and long-lived (about 89).

General conclusions and limits of the study: The CMV infection status of donors was not known, potentially confounding age-related changes in expanded clonotypes. Compared with the aged group, more naive CD4+ T cells, fewer expanded clones and increased TCR diversity were shown by the long-lived group, suggesting age selection. There was a strong correlation between observed TCR beta diversity and the percentage of naive T cells measured by flow cytometry. Estimates of total diversity based on one million sequenced T cells were considered lower bounds and underestimates. Bulk unsorted PBMC profiling prevented conclusive comparison of naive and antigen-experienced compartments. As age increased, observed TCR beta diversity per million T cells dropped in a roughly linear way, and a significant reduction was already evident by age 40.

Library construction relied on 5' RACE. Data came from an Illumina HiSeq 2500. A second 7 to 11 cycle PCR used a sample-barcoded 5' primer and a J-beta primer mix. A unique molecular identifier was introduced onto each TCR beta cDNA molecule by a template-switch 5' adaptor carrying 12 random nucleotides. Each sample yielded at least 2.5 million CDR3-containing paired-end reads. The Mint cDNA synthesis kit, primed by a TRBC-specific oligonucleotide, was used to synthesize first-strand cDNA from all RNA. Following uracil-DNA glycosylase treatment, all cDNA underwent a first 18-cycle PCR with the universal primers M1SS and BC2_uni_R. From the authors' description of their analysis: Normalization of each sample was performed by random selection of 1 million high-quality reads, each carrying a distinct molecular identifier. Reads with shared molecular identifiers were discarded instead of being binned into consensus sequences. MiTCR, set to a Q25 quality threshold and the strictest error-elimination algorithm, was used for CDR3 identification, clonotype clustering and error correction. Lower-bound total TCR beta diversity was estimated with a nonparametric unseen species model using Euler transformation. TCRdb cleaned the public reads at Q25 with fastp, built clones with MiXCR and kept in-frame beta chains. Here each entry gathers all rows of one CDR3 protein and keeps the most common genes and DNA. The V and J calls here are based on TCRdb, not the publication. This sample lists about 780,000 distinct CDR3 sequences; about half were detected once. The ten largest clones take up over 15% of the sample.

V has 3 bases trimmed and J has 11 bases trimmed; junction bases matching no gene number 10. The CDR3, cysteine through phenylalanine, is 14 amino acids long. Only the CDR3 DNA stays, 42 bases, in frame from base 1. The donors were roughly 40 Caucasian individuals from Russia, aged roughly 6 to 100 years, who were systemically healthy. Approximately 9.3 milliliters of peripheral blood were collected from each donor into EDTA-treated Vacutainer tubes. Ficoll-Paque density-gradient centrifugation was used to isolate PBMCs, with at least 6 million per sample. Total RNA, at least 6 micrograms per sample, was extracted from PBMCs with Trizol reagent. Naive CD45RAhigh/CD27high T cell percentages were measured by flow cytometry on a PBMC aliquot from every donor.

This clonotype was obtained from a man older than 75 in good health. The sequenced material came from blood. The receptor chain draws on TRBV12-3 or TRBV12-4 and TRBJ2-3; 8 of the junction bases match TRBD2. The DNA is TGTGCCAGCAGTTTGGCGGGGGGCGCAGGTGTGCAGTATTTT. This gives the protein CASSLAGGAGVQYF.